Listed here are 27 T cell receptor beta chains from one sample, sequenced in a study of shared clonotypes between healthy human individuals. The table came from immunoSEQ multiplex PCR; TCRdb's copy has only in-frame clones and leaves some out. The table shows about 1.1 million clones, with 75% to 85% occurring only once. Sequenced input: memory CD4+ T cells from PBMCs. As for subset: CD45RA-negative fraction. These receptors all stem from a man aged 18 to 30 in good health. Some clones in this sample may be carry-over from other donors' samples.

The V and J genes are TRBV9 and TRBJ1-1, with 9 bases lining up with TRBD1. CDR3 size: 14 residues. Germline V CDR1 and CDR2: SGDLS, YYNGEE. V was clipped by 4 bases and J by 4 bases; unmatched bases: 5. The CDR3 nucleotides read TGTGCCAGCAGCAGGGGACAGGGAATCACTGAAGCTTTCTTT. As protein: CASSRGQGITEAFF.

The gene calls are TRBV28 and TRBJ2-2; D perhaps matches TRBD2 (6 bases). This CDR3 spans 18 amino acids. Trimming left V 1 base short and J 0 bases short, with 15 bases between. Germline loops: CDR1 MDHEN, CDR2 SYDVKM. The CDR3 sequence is CASSLFGGLTANTGELFF. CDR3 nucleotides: TGTGCCAGCAGTTTATTCGGGGGTCTGACCGCGAACACCGGGGAGCTGTTTTTT.

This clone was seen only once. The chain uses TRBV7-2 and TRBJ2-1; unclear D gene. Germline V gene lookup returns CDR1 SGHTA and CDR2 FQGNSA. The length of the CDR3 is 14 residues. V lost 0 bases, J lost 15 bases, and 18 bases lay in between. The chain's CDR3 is CASSLASNRGILFF. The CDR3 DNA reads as TGTGCCAGCAGCTTAGCGAGTAACCGTGGCATACTGTTCTTC.

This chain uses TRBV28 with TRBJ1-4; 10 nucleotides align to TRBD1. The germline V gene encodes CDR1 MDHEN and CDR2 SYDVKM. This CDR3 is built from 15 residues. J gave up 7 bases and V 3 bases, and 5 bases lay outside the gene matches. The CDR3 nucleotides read TGTGCCAGCAGTTTGAACGGACAGGGGGGTGAAAAACTGTTTTTT. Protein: CASSLNGQGGEKLFF. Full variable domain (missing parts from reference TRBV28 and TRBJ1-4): DVKVTQSSRYLVKRTGEKVFLECVQDMDHENMFWYRQDPGLGLRLIYFSYDVKMKEKGDIPEGYSVSREKKERFSLILESASTNQTSMYLCASSLNGQGGEKLFFGSGTQLSVL.

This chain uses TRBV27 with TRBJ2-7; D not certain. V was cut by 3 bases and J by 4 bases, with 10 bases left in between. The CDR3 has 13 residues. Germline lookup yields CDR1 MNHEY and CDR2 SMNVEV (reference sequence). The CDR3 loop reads CASSFRSDYEQYF. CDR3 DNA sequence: TGTGCCAGCAGTTTCAGGAGTGATTACGAGCAGTACTTC.

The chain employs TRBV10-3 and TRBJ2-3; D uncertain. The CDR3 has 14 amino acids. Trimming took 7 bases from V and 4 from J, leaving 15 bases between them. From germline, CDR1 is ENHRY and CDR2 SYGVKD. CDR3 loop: CAINGVTVPDTQYF. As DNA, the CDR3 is TGTGCCATCAATGGGGTGACGGTGCCAGATACGCAGTATTTT.

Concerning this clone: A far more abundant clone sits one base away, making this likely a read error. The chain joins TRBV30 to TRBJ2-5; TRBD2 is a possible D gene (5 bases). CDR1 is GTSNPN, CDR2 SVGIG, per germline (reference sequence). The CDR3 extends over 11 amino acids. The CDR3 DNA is TGTGCCTGGAGTTGGGGAGAGGCCCAGTACTTC. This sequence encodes CAWSWGEAQYF.

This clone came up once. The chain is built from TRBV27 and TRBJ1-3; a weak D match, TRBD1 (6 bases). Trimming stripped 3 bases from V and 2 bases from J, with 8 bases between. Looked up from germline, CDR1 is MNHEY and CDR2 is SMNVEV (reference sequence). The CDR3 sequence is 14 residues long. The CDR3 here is CASSLPGAGNTIYF. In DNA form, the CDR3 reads TGTGCCAGCAGTTTGCCAGGGGCTGGAAACACCATATATTTT.

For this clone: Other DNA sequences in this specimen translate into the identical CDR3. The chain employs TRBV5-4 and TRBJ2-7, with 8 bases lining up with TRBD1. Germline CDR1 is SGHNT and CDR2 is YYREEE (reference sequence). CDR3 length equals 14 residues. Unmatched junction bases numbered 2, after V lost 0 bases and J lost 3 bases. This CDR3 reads CASSLGQGNYEQYF. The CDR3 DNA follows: TGTGCCAGCAGCTTGGGACAGGGGAACTACGAGCAGTACTTC. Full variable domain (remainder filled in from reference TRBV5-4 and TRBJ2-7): ETGVTQSPTHLIKTRGQQVTLRCSSQSGHNTVSWYQQALGQGPQFIFQYYREEENGRGNFPPRFSGLQFPNYSSELNVNALELDDSALYLCASSLGQGNYEQYFGPGTRLTVT.

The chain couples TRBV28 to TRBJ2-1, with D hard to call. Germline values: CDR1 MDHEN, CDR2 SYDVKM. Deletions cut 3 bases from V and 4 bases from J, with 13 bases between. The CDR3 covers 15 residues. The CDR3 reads CASSFQYSSYNEQFF. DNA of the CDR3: TGTGCCAGCAGTTTTCAGTACTCCTCGTACAATGAGCAGTTCTTC.

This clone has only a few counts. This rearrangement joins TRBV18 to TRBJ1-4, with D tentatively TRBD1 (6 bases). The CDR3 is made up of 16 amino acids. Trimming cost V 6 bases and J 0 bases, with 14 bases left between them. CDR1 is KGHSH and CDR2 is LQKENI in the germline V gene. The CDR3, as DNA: TGTGCCAGCTCCGACAGGAGACTCTCAACTAATGAAAAACTGTTTTTT. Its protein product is CASSDRRLSTNEKLFF. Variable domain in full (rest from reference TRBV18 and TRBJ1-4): NAGVMQNPRHLVRRRGQEARLRCSPMKGHSHVYWYRQLPEEGLKFMVYLQKENIIDESGMPKERFSAEFPKEGPSILRIQQVVRGDSAAYFCASSDRRLSTNEKLFFGSGTQLSVL.

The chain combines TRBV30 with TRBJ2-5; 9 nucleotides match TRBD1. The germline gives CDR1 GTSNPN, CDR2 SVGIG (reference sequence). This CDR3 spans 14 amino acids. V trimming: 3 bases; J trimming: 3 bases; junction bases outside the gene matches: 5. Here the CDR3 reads CAWRFTGGKETQYF. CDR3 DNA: TGTGCCTGGAGGTTTACAGGGGGCAAAGAGACCCAGTACTTC.

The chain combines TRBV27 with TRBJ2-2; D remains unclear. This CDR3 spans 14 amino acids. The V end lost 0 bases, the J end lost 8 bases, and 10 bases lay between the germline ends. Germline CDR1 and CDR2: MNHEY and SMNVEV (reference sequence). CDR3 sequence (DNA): TGTGCCAGCAGTTTATCAGTCCCGACAGGGGAGCTGTTTTTT. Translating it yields CASSLSVPTGELFF.

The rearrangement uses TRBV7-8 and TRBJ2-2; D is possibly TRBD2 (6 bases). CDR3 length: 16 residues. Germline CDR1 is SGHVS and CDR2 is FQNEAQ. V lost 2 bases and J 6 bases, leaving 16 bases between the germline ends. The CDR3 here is CASSLYGEVDAGELFF. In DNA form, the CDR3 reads TGTGCCAGCAGCTTATATGGGGAGGTGGACGCCGGGGAGCTGTTTTTT.

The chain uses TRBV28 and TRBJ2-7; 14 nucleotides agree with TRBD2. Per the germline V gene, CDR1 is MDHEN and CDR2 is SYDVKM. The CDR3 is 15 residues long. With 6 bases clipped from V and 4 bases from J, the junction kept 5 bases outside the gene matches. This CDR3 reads CASSRRTSGRYEQYF. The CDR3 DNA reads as TGTGCCAGCAGCCGGCGGACTAGCGGGAGGTACGAGCAGTACTTC.

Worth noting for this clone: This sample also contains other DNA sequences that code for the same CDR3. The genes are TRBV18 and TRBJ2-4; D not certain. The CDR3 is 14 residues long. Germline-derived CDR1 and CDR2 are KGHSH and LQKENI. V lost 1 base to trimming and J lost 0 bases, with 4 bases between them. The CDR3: CASSPQLAKNIQYF. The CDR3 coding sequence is TGTGCCAGCTCACCACAACTAGCCAAAAACATTCAGTACTTC.

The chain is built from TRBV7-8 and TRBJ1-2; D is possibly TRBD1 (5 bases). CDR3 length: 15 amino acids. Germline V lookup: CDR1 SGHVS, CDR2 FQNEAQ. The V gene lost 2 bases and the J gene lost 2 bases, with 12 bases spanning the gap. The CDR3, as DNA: TGTGCCAGCAGCTTAAATTTCCAGGGAAACTATGGCTACACCTTC. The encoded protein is CASSLNFQGNYGYTF.

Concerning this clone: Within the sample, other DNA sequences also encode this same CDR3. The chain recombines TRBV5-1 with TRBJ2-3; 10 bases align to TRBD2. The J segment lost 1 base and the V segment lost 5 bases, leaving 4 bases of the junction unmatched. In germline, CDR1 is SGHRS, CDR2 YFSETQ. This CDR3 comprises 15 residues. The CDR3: CASRLAGGGTDTQYF. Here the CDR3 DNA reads TGCGCCAGCAGGTTAGCGGGAGGAGGCACAGATACGCAGTATTTT.

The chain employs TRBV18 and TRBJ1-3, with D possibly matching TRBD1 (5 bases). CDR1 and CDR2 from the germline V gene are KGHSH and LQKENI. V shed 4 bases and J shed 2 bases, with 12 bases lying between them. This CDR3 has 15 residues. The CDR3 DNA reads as TGTGCCAGCTCACAGGGACGGGCCCCTGGAAACACCATATATTTT. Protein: CASSQGRAPGNTIYF.

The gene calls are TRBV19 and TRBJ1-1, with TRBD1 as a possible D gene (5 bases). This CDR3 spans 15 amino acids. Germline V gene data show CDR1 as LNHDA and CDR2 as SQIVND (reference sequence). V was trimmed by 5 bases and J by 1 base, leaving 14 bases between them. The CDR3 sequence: CASSARQRENTEAFF. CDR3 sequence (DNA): TGTGCCAGTAGTGCCCGACAGCGAGAGAACACTGAAGCTTTCTTT.

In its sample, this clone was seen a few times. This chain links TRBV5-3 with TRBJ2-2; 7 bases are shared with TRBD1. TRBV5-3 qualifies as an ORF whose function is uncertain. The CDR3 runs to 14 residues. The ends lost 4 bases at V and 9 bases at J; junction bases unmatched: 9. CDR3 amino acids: CARSKHTGVRELFF. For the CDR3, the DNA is TGTGCCAGAAGCAAACACACAGGGGTACGGGAGCTGTTTTTT.

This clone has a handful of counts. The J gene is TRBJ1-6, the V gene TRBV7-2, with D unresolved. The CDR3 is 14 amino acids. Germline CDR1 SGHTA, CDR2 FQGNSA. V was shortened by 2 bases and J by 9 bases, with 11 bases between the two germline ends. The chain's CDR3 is CASSLLPTGSPLHF. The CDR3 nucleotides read TGTGCCAGCAGCTTACTGCCGACGGGTTCACCCCTCCACTTT.

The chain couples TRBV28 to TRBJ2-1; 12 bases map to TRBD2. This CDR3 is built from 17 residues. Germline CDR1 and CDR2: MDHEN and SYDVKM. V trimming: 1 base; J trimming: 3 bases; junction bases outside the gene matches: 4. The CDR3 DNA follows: TGTGCCAGCAGTTTATCTAGCGGGAGGGCCGGCTACAATGAGCAGTTCTTC. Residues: CASSLSSGRAGYNEQFF.

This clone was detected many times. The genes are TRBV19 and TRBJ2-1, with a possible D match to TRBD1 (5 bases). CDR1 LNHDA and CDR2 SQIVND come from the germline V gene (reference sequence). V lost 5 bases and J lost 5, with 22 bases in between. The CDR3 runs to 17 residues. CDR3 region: CASSDQASAGPNNEQFF. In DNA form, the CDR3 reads TGTGCCAGTAGTGATCAGGCCTCGGCAGGGCCGAACAATGAGCAGTTCTTC.

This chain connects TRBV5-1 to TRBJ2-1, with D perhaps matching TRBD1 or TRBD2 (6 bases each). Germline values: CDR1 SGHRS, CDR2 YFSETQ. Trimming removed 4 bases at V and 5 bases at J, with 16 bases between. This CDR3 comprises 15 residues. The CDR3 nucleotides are TGCGCCAGCAGCCCTTACCCGGGGGCGGACAATGAGCAGTTCTTC. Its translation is CASSPYPGADNEQFF.

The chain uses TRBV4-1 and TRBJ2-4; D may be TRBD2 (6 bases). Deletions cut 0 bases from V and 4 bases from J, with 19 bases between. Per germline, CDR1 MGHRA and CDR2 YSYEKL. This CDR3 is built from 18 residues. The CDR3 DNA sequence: TGCGCCAGCAGCCAAGATCCTCTTCCGGGAGAGGGAAAAAACATTCAGTACTTC. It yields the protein CASSQDPLPGEGKNIQYF.

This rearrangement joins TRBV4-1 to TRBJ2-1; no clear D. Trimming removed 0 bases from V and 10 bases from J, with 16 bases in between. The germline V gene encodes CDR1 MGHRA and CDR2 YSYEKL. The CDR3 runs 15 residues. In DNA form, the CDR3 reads TGCGCCAGCAGCCAAGAAAGGTTCAAGCAATCGGAGCAGTTCTTC. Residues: CASSQERFKQSEQFF.